The clone carrying this TCR beta chain showed up just a few times. The germline CDR1 and CDR2 sequences are DFQATT and SNEGSKA (reference sequence). Trimming removed 5 bases from V and 3 bases from J, with 14 bases in between. The CDR3 runs to 15 residues. This specimen belongs to a study of T-cell reconstitution after alpha-beta-depleted transplantation in children. Unique molecular identifiers were incorporated into the prepared TCRbeta library. TCRdb used MiXCR to reprocess the PCR reads, holding one entry per CDR3 protein. The sample holds around 380,000 distinct CDR3 sequences; approximately 11% are singletons and the top ten take roughly 6%.

The clonotype originates from a human donor who donated a stem cell graft to a child with acute myeloid leukemia. The sequencing here drew on PBMCs from the stem cell graft donor, taken from the stem cell graft. The chain joins TRBV20-1 to TRBJ2-6; D remains unclear. CDR3 DNA sequence: TGCAGTGCTCCTCAGTTGGGTTATGGGGCCAACGTCCTGACTTTC. This codes for CSAPQLGYGANVLTF.